The sequence of this T cell receptor beta chain was determined in a study of Graves' ophthalmopathy and Graves' hyperthyroidism. RNA transcripts provided the template for amplifying TCR beta CDR3 regions. RT-PCR in the first round used HTBI primers; a second-round multiplex PCR followed. TCRdb reanalysed the multiplex PCR reads using MiXCR and keeps one entry per CDR3 protein. Of around 1.1 million distinct CDR3 sequences listed, about 38% were seen once; the top ten hold 11%. The V and J ends lost 2 bases and 6 bases, in that order; junction bases with no gene match: 15. CDR3 size: 17 residues. Germline CDR1 MDHEN, CDR2 SYDVKM.

V and J are TRBV28 and TRBJ2-7, with TRBD2 matching 8 bases. Sequences were obtained from peripheral blood or thyroid tissue (not recorded which). The receptor's source is an adult man with Graves' hyperthyroidism. This chain's CDR3 is CASSLKLVSGSNSEQYF. The CDR3 bases are TGTGCCAGCAGTTTAAAGTTGGTAAGCGGGAGTAACAGCGAGCAGTACTTC.